The 5 T cell receptor beta chains listed next were all sequenced from one sample in a study of beta chain features in type 1 diabetes. The study reverse transcribed the entire isolated RNA, so it sequenced expressed TCRB transcripts. Some clones are missing from TCRdb's copy, which holds only in-frame ones; the method was immunoSEQ multiplex PCR. This table holds some 150,000 clones, about 9.4% found once. Sequencing used naive CD4+ T cells from blood. The origin of the receptors is a man aged 18-30 years in good health.

This clone was seen a handful of times. The CDR3 DNA follows: TGTGCCAGCAGTGAATCTGGACAGGGGATCTATTCACCCCTCCACTTT. It encodes CASSESGQGIYSPLHF. The chain is built from TRBV25-1 and TRBJ1-6, with 9 bases matching TRBD1. The J segment lost 8 bases and the V segment lost 1 base, leaving 6 bases of the junction unmatched. From germline, CDR1 is MGHDK and CDR2 SYGVNS. The CDR3 has 16 residues.

This clone was counted a few times. The J gene is TRBJ2-7, the V gene TRBV25-1; no reliable D call. Germline V gene sequence: CDR1 MGHDK, CDR2 SYGVNS. This CDR3 has 12 amino acids. V shed 0 bases and J shed 6 bases, with 6 bases lying between them. CDR3: CASSEYASEQYF. The CDR3 DNA reads as TGTGCCAGCAGTGAATACGCTAGCGAGCAGTACTTC.

In this sample, this clone turned up a few times. The V call is TRBV27, the J call TRBJ2-2, with a tentative D call TRBD1 (6 bases). Germline V lookup: CDR1 MNHEY, CDR2 SMNVEV (reference sequence). The CDR3 runs 16 residues. V lost 6 bases and J 5 bases, leaving 19 bases between the germline ends. Here the CDR3 DNA reads TGTGCCAGCAGGGCCCCAGGGGCTAGTAGTACCGGGGAGCTGTTTTTT. It is translated as CASRAPGASSTGELFF.

This clone was observed a few times. The chain links TRBV7-8 to TRBJ2-5, with TRBD1 identical over 7 bases. The CDR3 is 13 residues long. Germline lookup yields CDR1 SGHVS and CDR2 FQNEAQ. The CDR3 reads CATRPGGQETQYF. The CDR3 nucleotides are TGTGCTACGCGTCCAGGGGGCCAAGAGACCCAGTACTTC.

The sample holds a few counts of this clone. The rearrangement links TRBV10-2 to TRBJ1-2; no clear D. Trimming pared 6 bases from V and 4 bases from J, leaving 12 bases between. From germline, CDR1 is WSHSY and CDR2 SAAADI. The CDR3 runs 13 residues. The chain's CDR3 is CASSKEGSYGYTF. CDR3 DNA sequence: TGCGCCAGCAGCAAGGAGGGTAGCTATGGCTACACCTTC.